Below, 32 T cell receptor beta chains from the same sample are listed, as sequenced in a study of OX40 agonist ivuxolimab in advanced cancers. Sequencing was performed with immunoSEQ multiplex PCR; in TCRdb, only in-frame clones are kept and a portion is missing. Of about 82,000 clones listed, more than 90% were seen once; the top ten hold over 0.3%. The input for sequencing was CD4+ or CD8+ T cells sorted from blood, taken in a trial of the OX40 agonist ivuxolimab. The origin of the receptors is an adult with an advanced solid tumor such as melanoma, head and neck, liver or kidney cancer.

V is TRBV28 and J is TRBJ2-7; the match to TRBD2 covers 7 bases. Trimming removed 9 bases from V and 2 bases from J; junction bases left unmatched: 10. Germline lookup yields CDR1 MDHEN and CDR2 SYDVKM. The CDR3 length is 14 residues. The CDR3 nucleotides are TGTGCCAGTTTGGGTGAGGGAGGGACCTACGAGCAGTACTTC. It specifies CASLGEGGTYEQYF. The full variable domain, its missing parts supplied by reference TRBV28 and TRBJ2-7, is DVKVTQSSRYLVKRTGEKVFLECVQDMDHENMFWYRQDPGLGLRLIYFSYDVKMKEKGDIPEGYSVSREKKERFSLILESASTNQTSMYLCASLGEGGTYEQYFGPGTRLTVT.

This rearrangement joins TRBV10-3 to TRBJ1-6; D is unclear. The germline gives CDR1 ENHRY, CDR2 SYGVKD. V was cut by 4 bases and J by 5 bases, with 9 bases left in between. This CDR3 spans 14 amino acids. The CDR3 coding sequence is TGTGCCATCAGTGTTCAACAAAATAATTCACCCCTCCACTTT. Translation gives CAISVQQNNSPLHF.

The CDR3 DNA reads as TGTGCCAGTAGTCGGCGGGAGACGGGCAATGAGCAGTTCTTC. It translates to CASSRRETGNEQFF. The chain employs TRBV19 and TRBJ2-1; 7 bases fit TRBD2. The germline CDR1 and CDR2 sequences are LNHDA and SQIVND (reference sequence). Trimming at V came to 5 bases and at J to 6 bases, leaving 7 bases not matched to a gene. This CDR3 is built from 14 residues.

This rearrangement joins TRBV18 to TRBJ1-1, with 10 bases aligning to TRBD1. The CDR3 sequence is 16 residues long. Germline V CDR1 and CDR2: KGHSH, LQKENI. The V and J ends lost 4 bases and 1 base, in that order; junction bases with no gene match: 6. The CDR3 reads CASSRGQGEWNTEAFF. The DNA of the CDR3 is TGTGCCAGCTCACGAGGACAGGGGGAGTGGAACACTGAAGCTTTCTTT.

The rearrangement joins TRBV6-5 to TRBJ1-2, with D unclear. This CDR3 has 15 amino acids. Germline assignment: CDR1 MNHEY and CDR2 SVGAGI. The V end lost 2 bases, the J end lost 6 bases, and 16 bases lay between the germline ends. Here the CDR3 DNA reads TGTGCCAGCAGTTACCAAACTCCGGTTTTACATGGCTACACCTTC. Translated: CASSYQTPVLHGYTF.

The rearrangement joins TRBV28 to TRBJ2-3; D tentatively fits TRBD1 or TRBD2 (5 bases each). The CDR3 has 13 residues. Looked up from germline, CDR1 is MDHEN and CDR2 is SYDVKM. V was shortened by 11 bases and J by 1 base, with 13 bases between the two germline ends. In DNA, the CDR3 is TGTGCCGCCCGGGACCGACGCACAGATACGCAGTATTTT. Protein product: CAARDRRTDTQYF. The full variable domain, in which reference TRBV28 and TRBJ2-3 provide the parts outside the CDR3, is DVKVTQSSRYLVKRTGEKVFLECVQDMDHENMFWYRQDPGLGLRLIYFSYDVKMKEKGDIPEGYSVSREKKERFSLILESASTNQTSMYLCAARDRRTDTQYFGPGTRLTVL.

DNA of the CDR3: TGTGCCAGCAGCTTAGCAGGTTCTAGCAATCAGCCCCAGCATTTT. Protein product: CASSLAGSSNQPQHF. The rearrangement links TRBV7-9 to TRBJ1-5; D unresolved. V lost 0 bases and J lost 0, with 6 bases in between. The germline V gene encodes CDR1 SEHNR and CDR2 FQNEAQ (reference sequence). The CDR3 is 15 amino acids.

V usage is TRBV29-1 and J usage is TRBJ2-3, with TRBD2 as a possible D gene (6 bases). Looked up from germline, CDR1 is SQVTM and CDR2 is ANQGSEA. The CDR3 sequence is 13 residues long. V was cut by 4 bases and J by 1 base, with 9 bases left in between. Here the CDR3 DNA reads TGCAGCGTTGCGCCTAGCGGCACAGATACGCAGTATTTT. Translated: CSVAPSGTDTQYF.

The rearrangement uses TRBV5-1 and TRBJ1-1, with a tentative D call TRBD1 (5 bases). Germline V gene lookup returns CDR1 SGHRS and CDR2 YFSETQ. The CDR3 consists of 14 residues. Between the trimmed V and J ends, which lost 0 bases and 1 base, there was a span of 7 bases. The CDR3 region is CASSLGGTNTEAFF. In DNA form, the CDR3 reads TGCGCCAGCAGCTTGGGAGGGACGAACACTGAAGCTTTCTTT.

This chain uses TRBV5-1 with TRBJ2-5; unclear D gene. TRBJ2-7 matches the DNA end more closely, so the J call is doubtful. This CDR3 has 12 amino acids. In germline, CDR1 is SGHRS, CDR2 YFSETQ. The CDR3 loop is CASSPDSYEQYF. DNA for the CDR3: TGCGCCAGCAGCCCCGATTCCTACGAGCAGTACTTC.

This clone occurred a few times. The CDR3 DNA sequence: TGTGCCAGTATTGGACCGAGGAGCTCCTACGAGCAGTACTTC. Amino acid sequence: CASIGPRSSYEQYF. The J gene is TRBJ2-7, the V gene TRBV19; D uncertain. The V gene lost 7 bases and the J gene lost 0 bases, with 13 bases spanning the gap. The germline V gene has CDR1 LNHDA and CDR2 SQIVND (reference sequence). The CDR3 consists of 14 residues.

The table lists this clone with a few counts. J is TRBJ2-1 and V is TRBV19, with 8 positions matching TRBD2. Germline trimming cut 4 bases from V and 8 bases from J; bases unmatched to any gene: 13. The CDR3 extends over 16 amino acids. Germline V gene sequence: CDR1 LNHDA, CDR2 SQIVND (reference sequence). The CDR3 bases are TGTGCCAGTAGTAGAGGACTAGCCCCTGATATGGATGAGCAGTTCTTC. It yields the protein CASSRGLAPDMDEQFF. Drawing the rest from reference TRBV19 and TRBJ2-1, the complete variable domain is DGGITQSPKYLFRKEGQNVTLSCEQNLNHDAMYWYRQDPGQGLRLIYYSQIVNDFQKGDIAEGYSVSREKKESFPLTVTSAQKNPTAFYLCASSRGLAPDMDEQFFGPGTRLTVL.

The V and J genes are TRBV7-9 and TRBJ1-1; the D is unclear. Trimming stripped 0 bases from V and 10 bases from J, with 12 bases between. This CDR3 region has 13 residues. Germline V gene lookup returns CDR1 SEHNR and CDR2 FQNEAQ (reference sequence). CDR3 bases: TGTGCCAGCAGCTTAGCGCGAAGGATTGGAGCTTTCTTT. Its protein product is CASSLARRIGAFF. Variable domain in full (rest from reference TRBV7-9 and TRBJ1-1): DTGVSQNPRHKITKRGQNVTFRCDPISEHNRLYWYRQTLGQGPEFLTYFQNEAQLEKSRLLSDRFSAERPKGSFSTLEIQRTEQGDSAMYLCASSLARRIGAFFGQGTRLTVV.

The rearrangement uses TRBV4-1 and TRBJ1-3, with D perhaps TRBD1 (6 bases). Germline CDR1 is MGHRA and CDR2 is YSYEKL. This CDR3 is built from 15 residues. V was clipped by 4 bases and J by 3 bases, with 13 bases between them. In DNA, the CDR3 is TGCGCCAGCAGCCCCAGACAGGTAGTTGGAAACACCATATATTTT. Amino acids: CASSPRQVVGNTIYF.

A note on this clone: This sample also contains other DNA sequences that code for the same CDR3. The DNA for the CDR3 is TGTGCCAGCAGAAGGGGGGACAGGGGCCCCTACGAGCAGTACTTC. Translation: CASRRGDRGPYEQYF. The chain employs TRBV6-5 and TRBJ2-7, with 10 nucleotides matching TRBD1. V shed 6 bases, J shed 2 bases, and the junction held 7 bases outside the gene matches. Germline loops: CDR1 MNHEY, CDR2 SVGAGI. This CDR3 is built from 15 residues.

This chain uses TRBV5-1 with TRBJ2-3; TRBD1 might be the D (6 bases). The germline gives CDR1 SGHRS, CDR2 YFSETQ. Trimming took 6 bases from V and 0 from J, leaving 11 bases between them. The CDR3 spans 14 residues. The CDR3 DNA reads TGCGCCAGCAACCAACAGGGAAGCACAGATACGCAGTATTTT. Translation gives CASNQQGSTDTQYF.

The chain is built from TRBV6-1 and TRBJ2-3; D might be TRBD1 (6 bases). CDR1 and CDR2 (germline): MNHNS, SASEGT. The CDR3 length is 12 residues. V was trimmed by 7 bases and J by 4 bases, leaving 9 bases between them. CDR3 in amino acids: CASTTGPDTQYF. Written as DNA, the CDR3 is TGTGCCAGCACCACAGGGCCAGATACGCAGTATTTT.

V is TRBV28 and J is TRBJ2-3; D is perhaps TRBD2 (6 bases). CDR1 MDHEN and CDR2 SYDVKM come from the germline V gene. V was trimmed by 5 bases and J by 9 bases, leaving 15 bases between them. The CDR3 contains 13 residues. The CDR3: CASSPNYSGTQYF. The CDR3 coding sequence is TGTGCCAGCAGTCCGAATTATAGCGGAACGCAGTATTTT.

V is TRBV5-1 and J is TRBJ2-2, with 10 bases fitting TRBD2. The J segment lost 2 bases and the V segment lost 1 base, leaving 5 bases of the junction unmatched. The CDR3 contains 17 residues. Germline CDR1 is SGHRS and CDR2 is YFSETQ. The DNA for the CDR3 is TGCGCCAGCAGCTTGAGTACTAGCGGGGCTAACACCGGGGAGCTGTTTTTT. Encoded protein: CASSLSTSGANTGELFF.

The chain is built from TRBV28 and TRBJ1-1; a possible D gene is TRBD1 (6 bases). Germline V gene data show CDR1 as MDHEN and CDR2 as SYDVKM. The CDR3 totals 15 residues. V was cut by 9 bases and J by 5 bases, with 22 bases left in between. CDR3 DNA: TGTGCCAGTCATGCCTCCCATACAGGGAATACTGAAGCTTTCTTT. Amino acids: CASHASHTGNTEAFF.

CDR3 in DNA: TGTGCCAGCAGCGGACAGGTACCTGAGACCCAGTACTTC. Translation: CASSGQVPETQYF. The rearrangement uses TRBV2 and TRBJ2-5, with 7 nucleotides matching TRBD1. V gave up 6 bases and J gave up 5 bases; unmatched junction bases: 6. The germline gives CDR1 SNHLY, CDR2 FYNNEI. CDR3 length equals 13 residues.

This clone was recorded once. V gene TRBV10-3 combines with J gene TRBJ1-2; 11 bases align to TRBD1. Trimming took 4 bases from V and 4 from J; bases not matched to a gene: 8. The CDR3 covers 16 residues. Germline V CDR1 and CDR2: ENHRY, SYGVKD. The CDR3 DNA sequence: TGTGCCATCAGTGGAACCGGGACAGGGGGAGGCTATGGCTACACCTTC. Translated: CAISGTGTGGGYGYTF.

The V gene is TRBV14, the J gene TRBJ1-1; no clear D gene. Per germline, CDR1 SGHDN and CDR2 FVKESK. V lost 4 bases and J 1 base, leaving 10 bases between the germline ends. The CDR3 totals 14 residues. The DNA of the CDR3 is TGTGCCAGCAGCCCTCAGGCCGGGAACACTGAAGCTTTCTTT. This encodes CASSPQAGNTEAFF. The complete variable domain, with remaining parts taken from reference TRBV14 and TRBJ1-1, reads EAGVTQFPSHSVIEKGQTVTLRCDPISGHDNLYWYRRVMGKEIKFLLHFVKESKQDESGMPNNRFLAERTGGTYSTLKVQPAELEDSGVYFCASSPQAGNTEAFFGQGTRLTVV.

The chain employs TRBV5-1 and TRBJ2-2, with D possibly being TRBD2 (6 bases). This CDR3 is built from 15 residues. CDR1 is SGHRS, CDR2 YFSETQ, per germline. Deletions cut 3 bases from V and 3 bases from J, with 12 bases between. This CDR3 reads CASSSGDLYTGELFF. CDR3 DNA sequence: TGCGCCAGCAGCTCGGGGGACTTATACACCGGGGAGCTGTTTTTT.

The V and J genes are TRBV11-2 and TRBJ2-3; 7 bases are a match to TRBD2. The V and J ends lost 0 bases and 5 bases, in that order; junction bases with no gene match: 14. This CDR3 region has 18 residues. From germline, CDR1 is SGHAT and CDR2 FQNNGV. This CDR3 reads CASSLDSRAGWRGDTQYF. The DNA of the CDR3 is TGTGCCAGCAGCTTAGATTCAAGAGCGGGGTGGAGGGGAGATACGCAGTATTTT.

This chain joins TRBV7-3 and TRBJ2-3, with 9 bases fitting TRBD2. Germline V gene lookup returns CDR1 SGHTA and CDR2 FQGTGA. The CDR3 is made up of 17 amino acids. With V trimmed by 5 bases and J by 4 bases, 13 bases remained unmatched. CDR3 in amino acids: CASSPRGNSGGSDTQYF. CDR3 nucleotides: TGTGCCAGCAGCCCTAGAGGGAATAGCGGGGGTTCAGATACGCAGTATTTT.

For the CDR3, the DNA is TGTGCCAGCTCACCACCGAGCGACACTGAAGCTTTCTTT. This encodes CASSPPSDTEAFF. The V gene is TRBV18, the J gene TRBJ1-1; D uncertain. The CDR3 length is 13 residues. V was cut by 0 bases and J by 3 bases, with 5 bases left in between. Looked up from germline, CDR1 is KGHSH and CDR2 is LQKENI.

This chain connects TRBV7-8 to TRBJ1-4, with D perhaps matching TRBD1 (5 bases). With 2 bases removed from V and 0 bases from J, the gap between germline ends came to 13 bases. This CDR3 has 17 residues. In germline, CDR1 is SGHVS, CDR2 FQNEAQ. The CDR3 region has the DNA TGTGCCAGCAGCTTAATGCGTCTGGGGGCAACTAATGAAAAACTGTTTTTT. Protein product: CASSLMRLGATNEKLFF.

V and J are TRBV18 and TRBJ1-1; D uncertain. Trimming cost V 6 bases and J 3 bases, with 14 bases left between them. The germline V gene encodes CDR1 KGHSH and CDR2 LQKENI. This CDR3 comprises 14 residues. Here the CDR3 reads CASSPGRWDTEAFF. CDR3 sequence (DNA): TGTGCCAGCTCCCCAGGCCGGTGGGACACTGAAGCTTTCTTT.

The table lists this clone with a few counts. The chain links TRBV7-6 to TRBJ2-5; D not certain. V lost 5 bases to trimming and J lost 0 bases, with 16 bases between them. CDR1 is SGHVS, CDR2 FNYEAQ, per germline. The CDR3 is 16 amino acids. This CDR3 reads CASSTGPPLHQETQYF. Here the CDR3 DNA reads TGTGCCAGCAGCACCGGGCCCCCCCTCCACCAAGAGACCCAGTACTTC.

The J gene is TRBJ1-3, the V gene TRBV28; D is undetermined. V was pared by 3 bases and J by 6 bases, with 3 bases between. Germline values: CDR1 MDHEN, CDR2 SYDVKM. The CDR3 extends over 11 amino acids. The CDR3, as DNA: TGTGCCAGCAGTTTGACAAACACCATATATTTT. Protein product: CASSLTNTIYF.

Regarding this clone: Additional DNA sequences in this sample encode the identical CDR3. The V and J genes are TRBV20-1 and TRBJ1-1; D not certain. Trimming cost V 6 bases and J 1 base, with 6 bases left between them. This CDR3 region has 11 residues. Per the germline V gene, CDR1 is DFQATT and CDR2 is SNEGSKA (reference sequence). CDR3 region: CSAGGNTEAFF. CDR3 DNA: TGCAGTGCGGGAGGGAACACTGAAGCTTTCTTT.